This T cell receptor beta chain was recorded in a study of T-cell reconstitution after alpha-beta-depleted transplantation in children. TCRbeta library construction was performed incorporating unique molecular identifiers. MiXCR, applied by TCRdb to the PCR reads, yields one record per CDR3 protein. The table shows about 580,000 distinct CDR3 sequences, with under 30% occurring only once. CDR3 length equals 14 residues. V lost 9 bases to trimming and J lost 8 bases, with 20 bases between them. This clonotype has at least ten counts. This sample comprised PBMCs, mostly from graft donor cells, obtained 360 days after TCRalphabeta/CD19-depleted stem cell transplant. The clonotype comes from a boy younger than two who had a stem cell transplant for acute myeloid leukemia, so the T cells may come from the graft donor. The chain is built from TRBV12-3 or TRBV12-4 and TRBJ2-1; weak D call: TRBD2 (7 bases). DNA for the CDR3: TGTGCCAGTCAGAAGACGGGGGGCGAGGATGAGCAGTTCTTC. Amino acid sequence: CASQKTGGEDEQFF.